Below, one TCR beta chain is given with its context. Its antigen is unknown. The data are from a study of cytomegalovirus exposure and HLA in healthy donors. Whole-study results and caveats: There were a few CMV-associated chains whose specificity for CMV antigens was confirmed in vitro. Cytomegalovirus status was reportedly diagnosed by the classifier with high sensitivity and specificity.

This PCR relied on a set of 60 Vbeta primers and 13 Jbeta primers. The protocol was immunoSEQ multiplex PCR, while the TCRdb copy is restricted to in-frame clones and leaves out a portion. The data contain over 100,000 clones, 65% to 80% of them seen just once; the ten biggest clones take up approximately 2.6%. The sequence was obtained from a female donor in good health and CMV-seronegative. Sequencing used PBMCs.

CDR3 amino acids: CASRAGGGNTIYF. CDR3 nucleotides: TGTGCCAGCAGAGCAGGGGGCGGAAACACCATATATTTT. The chain uses TRBV6-5 and TRBJ1-3, with 8 bases lining up with TRBD1. Trimming at V came to 6 bases and at J to 4 bases, leaving 2 bases not matched to a gene. Germline V gene data show CDR1 as MNHEY and CDR2 as SVGAGI. The CDR3 has 13 amino acids.